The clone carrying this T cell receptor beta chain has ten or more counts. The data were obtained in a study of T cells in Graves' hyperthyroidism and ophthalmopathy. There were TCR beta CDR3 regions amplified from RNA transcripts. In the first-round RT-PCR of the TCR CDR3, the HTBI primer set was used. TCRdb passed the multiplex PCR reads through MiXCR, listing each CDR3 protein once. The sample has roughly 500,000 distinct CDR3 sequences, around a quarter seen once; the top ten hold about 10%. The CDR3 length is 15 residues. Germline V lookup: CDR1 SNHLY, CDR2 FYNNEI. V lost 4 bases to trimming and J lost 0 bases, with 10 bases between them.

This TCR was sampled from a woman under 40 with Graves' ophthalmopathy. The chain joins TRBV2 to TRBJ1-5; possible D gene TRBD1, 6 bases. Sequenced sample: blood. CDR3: CASSARGASNQPQHF. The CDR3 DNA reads TGTGCCAGCAGTGCCCGGGGGGCTAGCAATCAGCCCCAGCATTTT. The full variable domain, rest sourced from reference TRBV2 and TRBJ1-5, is EPEVTQTPSHQVTQMGQEVILRCVPISNHLYFYWYRQILGQKVEFLVSFYNNEISEKSEIFDDQFSVERPDGSNFTLKIRSTKLEDSAMYFCASSARGASNQPQHFGDGTRLSIL.